The entry below gives a single T cell receptor (beta chain) sequence along with its context. Its antigen remains unknown. The data originate from a study of radiation and T cells in renal cell carcinoma. Study-wide results and limits: Baseline intratumoral clonotype presence is unknown without pretreatment biopsies. In blood, top tumor clones expanded by 2 weeks, shrinking by 4.

Time point denoted: blood 4 weeks post-SBRT, at nephrectomy. This sample's treatment: 15 Gy SBRT to primary tumor, nephrectomy 4 weeks later. Nephrectomy followed 15 Gy stereotactic body radiation by 4 weeks. Clear cell pathology was present in this patient's renal cell carcinoma. The protocol was immunoSEQ multiplex PCR, while the TCRdb copy is restricted to in-frame clones and leaves out a portion. The data hold about 150,000 clones, with roughly 90% observed a single time. The CDR3 loop spans 14 amino acids. CDR1 SGHDN and CDR2 FVKESK come from the germline V gene. Trimming took 4 bases from V and 4 from J, leaving 13 bases between them.

The rearrangement joins TRBV14 to TRBJ1-1; D is unclear. Here the sequenced sample was blood, taken from a patient whose treatment included radiotherapy and nephrectomy. The sequence was obtained from a woman aged 45-65 years with renal cell carcinoma. CDR3 coding DNA: TGTGCCAGCAGCCGATTGCCGGGTGGCACTGAAGCTTTCTTT. Its protein is CASSRLPGGTEAFF. The complete variable domain, with remaining parts taken from reference TRBV14 and TRBJ1-1, reads EAGVTQFPSHSVIEKGQTVTLRCDPISGHDNLYWYRRVMGKEIKFLLHFVKESKQDESGMPNNRFLAERTGGTYSTLKVQPAELEDSGVYFCASSRLPGGTEAFFGQGTRLTVV.